The entry below gives a single TCR beta chain sequence along with its context. Its cognate antigen is unknown. It was with random hexamers that 0.5 to 1 ug RNA was reverse transcribed. TCRdb used MiXCR to reprocess the immunoSEQ multiplex PCR reads, holding one entry per CDR3 protein. The sample yields under 150,000 distinct CDR3 sequences, roughly 94% seen once. This sample was taken from a study of CD8 T cells in Susac syndrome. Study as a whole: Patients with Susac syndrome were therapy-naive, on corticosteroids, or on intravenous immunoglobulin alone at the time that blood was drawn. Study-wide points: Clonal expansion did not appear in Susac syndrome CD4+ T cell repertoires.

Germline V gene sequence: CDR1 GTSNPN, CDR2 SVGIG (reference sequence). The CDR3 has 11 amino acids. V was trimmed by 0 bases and J by 6 bases, leaving 5 bases between them. The origin of this receptor is a human donor with Susac syndrome. V usage is TRBV30 and J usage is TRBJ1-2, with D unresolved. The sequencing input was CD4+ T cells from PBMCs. For the CDR3, the DNA is TGTGCCTGGAGTGTGGGAGATGGCTACACCTTC. Translated, it gives CAWSVGDGYTF.